A single sample is the source of the 21 T cell receptor beta chains below, sequenced in a study of CD8 T cells in Susac syndrome (dated by TCRdb to between 2018 and 2020). The library was made by the immunoSEQ multiplex PCR assay. RNA was extracted using the RNeasy kit, and roughly 0.45 to 1 microgram was reverse transcribed with random hexamers. TCRdb passed the public sequencing reads through fastp at Q25 and MiXCR, retaining productive beta sequences. When rows share a CDR3 protein, they turn into one entry using the most common DNA and genes. Within this sample are about 90,000 distinct CDR3 sequences, with about 93% of them counted one time only. The biggest ten clones account for around 0.31% of the sample. Sequencing used CD8+ T cells from PBMCs. Receptors were obtained from a human donor in good health.

This chain connects TRBV23-1 to TRBJ1-5; D is uncertain. TRBV23-1 falls under the ORF class, with uncertain function. V was shortened by 2 bases and J by 4 bases, with 18 bases between the two germline ends. The length of the CDR3 is 17 residues. CDR3: CASSQARPALRNQPQHF. The CDR3 region has the DNA TGCGCCAGCAGTCAAGCCCGGCCCGCCCTGAGGAATCAGCCCCAGCATTTT.

As regards this clonotype: Germline and junction disagree at one end, which may indicate a read error. The chain employs TRBV6-6 and TRBJ2-3; the match to TRBD2 covers 7 bases. The germline gives CDR1 MNHNY, CDR2 SVGAGI (reference sequence). The CDR3 extends over 14 amino acids. The CDR3 DNA follows: TGTGCCAGCAGTTACGCGACTAGCAGAGATACGCAGTATTTT. Its translation: CASSYATSRDTQYF.

The J gene is TRBJ1-2, the V gene TRBV14, with D tentatively TRBD1 (5 bases). Trimming shortened V by 1 base and J by 6 bases, and 9 bases separated the two germline ends. Per the germline V gene, CDR1 is SGHDN and CDR2 is FVKESK. CDR3 length equals 13 residues. Written as DNA, the CDR3 is TGTGCCAGCAGCCAAGCGGGGGTCCATGGCTACACCTTC. This translates into CASSQAGVHGYTF.

In DNA form, the CDR3 reads TGTGCCAGCAGCCATAGGACAGGGGGCGCGGGGTCACCCCTCCACTTT. This translates into CASSHRTGGAGSPLHF. The genes are TRBV3-1 and TRBJ1-6, with 11 bases lining up with TRBD1. Germline trimming cut 3 bases from V and 10 bases from J; bases unmatched to any gene: 8. This CDR3 contains 16 residues. Germline V lookup: CDR1 LGHDT, CDR2 YNNKEL (reference sequence).

The chain employs TRBV18 and TRBJ1-2, with D possibly being TRBD1 (5 bases). V was pared by 2 bases and J by 4 bases, with 14 bases between. The CDR3 has 15 amino acids. Germline V gene lookup returns CDR1 KGHSH and CDR2 LQKENI. CDR3 region: CASSPGTVGLYGYTF. CDR3 sequence (DNA): TGTGCCAGCTCACCAGGGACCGTCGGCCTCTATGGCTACACCTTC.

This rearrangement joins TRBV5-6 to TRBJ2-7; D gene ambiguous. CDR1 is SGHDT, CDR2 YYEEEE, per germline. The CDR3 consists of 13 residues. V shed 0 bases and J shed 2 bases, with 6 bases lying between them. The CDR3 region has the DNA TGTGCCAGCAGCTTGGTTACAGCCTACGAGCAGTACTTC. Amino acids: CASSLVTAYEQYF.

This chain connects TRBV6-5 to TRBJ2-1; maybe TRBD2 (5 bases). Trimming took 1 base from V and 4 from J, leaving 8 bases between them. Germline V gives CDR1 MNHEY, CDR2 SVGAGI. The CDR3 has 14 amino acids. The CDR3 nucleotides are TGTGCCAGCAGTTACTATCGGGGATACAATGAGCAGTTCTTC. The encoded protein is CASSYYRGYNEQFF.

V and J are TRBV7-3 and TRBJ2-1; 10 bases are shared with TRBD2. The germline CDR1 and CDR2 sequences are SGHTA and FQGTGA. This CDR3 is built from 15 residues. The trim removed 4 bases at V and 5 bases at J, leaving 5 bases unmatched. Here the CDR3 reads CASSSTSGRHNEQFF. As DNA, the CDR3 is TGTGCCAGCAGCTCGACTAGCGGGCGGCACAATGAGCAGTTCTTC.

The CDR3 DNA reads as TGTGCCAGCAGACCAACCCCCCTCGCAGGGGCCAAAAACATTCAGTACTTC. Translated: CASRPTPLAGAKNIQYF. This chain joins TRBV28 and TRBJ2-4, with D possibly matching TRBD1 (5 bases). The V gene lost 6 bases and the J gene lost 1 base, with 19 bases spanning the gap. This CDR3 has 17 amino acids. Germline loops: CDR1 MDHEN, CDR2 SYDVKM.

V usage is TRBV30 and J usage is TRBJ1-1; D is uncertain. CDR1 GTSNPN and CDR2 SVGIG come from the germline V gene (reference sequence). This CDR3 spans 13 amino acids. Trimming cost V 3 bases and J 1 base, with 9 bases left between them. CDR3 amino acids: CAWSLHSNTEAFF. DNA for the CDR3: TGTGCCTGGAGCCTACACTCGAACACTGAAGCTTTCTTT.

The chain's CDR3 is CASSYNQETQYF. The CDR3 nucleotides are TGTGCCAGCAGCTACAACCAAGAGACCCAGTACTTC. The chain couples TRBV11-2 to TRBJ2-5; D is ambiguous. Germline V gene lookup returns CDR1 SGHAT and CDR2 FQNNGV. This CDR3 region has 12 residues. Trimming removed 4 bases from V and 0 bases from J, with 3 bases in between. The entire variable domain, with the rest obtained from reference TRBV11-2 and TRBJ2-5, is as follows: EAGVAQSPRYKIIEKRQSVAFWCNPISGHATLYWYQQILGQGPKLLIQFQNNGVVDDSQLPKDRFSAERLKGVDSTLKIQPAKLEDSAVYLCASSYNQETQYFGPGTRLLVL.

This chain connects TRBV23-1 to TRBJ1-1, with 9 bases identical to TRBD1. TRBV23-1 is assigned to the ORF class and has an uncertain function. V trimming: 7 bases; J trimming: 4 bases; junction bases outside the gene matches: 7. This CDR3 has 14 residues. CDR3 loop: CASIDTGGGTEAFF. The CDR3 DNA reads as TGCGCCAGCATTGATACAGGGGGCGGCACTGAAGCTTTCTTT.

The V gene is TRBV20-1, the J gene TRBJ1-5; no definite D call. There are 15 residues in the CDR3. V was clipped by 5 bases and J by 5 bases, with 19 bases between them. From germline, CDR1 is DFQATT and CDR2 SNEGSKA (reference sequence). The CDR3 loop is CSAVGAPPEYQPQHF. CDR3 DNA sequence: TGCAGTGCTGTGGGTGCGCCCCCCGAGTATCAGCCCCAGCATTTT.

J is TRBJ1-2 and V is TRBV9; D remains unclear. The V end lost 0 bases, the J end lost 2 bases, and 8 bases lay between the germline ends. The CDR3 is 14 amino acids. The germline CDR1 and CDR2 sequences are SGDLS and YYNGEE. CDR3 in DNA: TGTGCCAGCAGCGTAGAGGGTTTGAACTATGGCTACACCTTC. Protein product: CASSVEGLNYGYTF.

The V call is TRBV5-6, the J call TRBJ1-1; D is unclear. CDR1 SGHDT and CDR2 YYEEEE come from the germline V gene. Trimming cost V 0 bases and J 3 bases, with 9 bases left between them. CDR3 length equals 14 residues. CDR3 in amino acids: CASSLGYGDTEAFF. CDR3 DNA sequence: TGTGCCAGCAGCTTGGGCTACGGAGACACTGAAGCTTTCTTT.

The rearrangement joins TRBV9 to TRBJ2-2, with TRBD2 as a possible D gene (6 bases). Germline CDR1 reads SGDLS; CDR2 reads YYNGEE. Between the trimmed V and J ends, which lost 3 bases and 6 bases, there was a span of 12 bases. The CDR3 loop spans 14 amino acids. The CDR3 sequence is CASSGTWGAGELFF. In DNA, the CDR3 is TGTGCCAGCAGCGGCACCTGGGGGGCCGGGGAGCTGTTTTTT. Full variable domain (outside the CDR3, taken from reference TRBV9 and TRBJ2-2): DSGVTQTPKHLITATGQRVTLRCSPRSGDLSVYWYQQSLDQGLQFLIQYYNGEERAKGNILERFSAQQFPDLHSELNLSSLELGDSALYFCASSGTWGAGELFFGEGSRLTVL.

This chain uses TRBV3-1 with TRBJ2-1; D might be TRBD2 (7 bases). CDR3 length equals 16 residues. The V end was cut by 0 bases, the J end by 5 bases, with 14 bases between. The germline V gene has CDR1 LGHDT and CDR2 YNNKEL (reference sequence). The chain's CDR3 is CASSQDWRGGDNEQFF. The CDR3 bases are TGTGCCAGCAGCCAAGATTGGAGGGGGGGGGACAATGAGCAGTTCTTC.

The chain is built from TRBV7-9 and TRBJ2-7, with 9 nucleotides matching TRBD2. Germline CDR1 reads SEHNR; CDR2 reads FQNEAQ (reference sequence). With V trimmed by 1 base and J by 4 bases, 2 bases remained unmatched. This CDR3 is 14 amino acids long. In DNA, the CDR3 is TGTGCCAGCAGCTTAGATAGCGGGGGTTACGAGCAGTACTTC. This sequence encodes CASSLDSGGYEQYF.

The chain joins TRBV3-1 to TRBJ2-1; 11 bases are shared with TRBD2. The J segment lost 3 bases and the V segment lost 4 bases, leaving 2 bases of the junction unmatched. This CDR3 is 15 amino acids long. CDR1 and CDR2 (germline): LGHDT, YNNKEL (reference sequence). DNA of the CDR3: TGTGCCAGCAGCCGGACTAGCGGGCTCTACAATGAGCAGTTCTTC. Protein product: CASSRTSGLYNEQFF.

To note about this clonotype: One end of the junction varies from germline; a read error may be responsible. This chain joins TRBV7-2 and TRBJ1-1; 7 nucleotides agree with TRBD1. The CDR3 runs 16 residues. Looked up from germline, CDR1 is SGHTA and CDR2 is FQGNSA. CDR3 loop: CASTLSRDRRNTEAFF. The CDR3, as DNA: TGTGCCAGCACCTTAAGCCGGGACAGACGGAACACTGAAGCTTTCTTT.

CDR3 sequence reads: CASSLDGMNTEAFF. In DNA form, the CDR3 reads TGTGCCAGCAGCCTCGACGGCATGAACACTGAAGCTTTCTTT. This sequence joins TRBV7-9 and TRBJ1-1, with D hard to call. The V gene lost 5 bases and the J gene lost 0 bases, with 10 bases spanning the gap. Germline values: CDR1 SEHNR, CDR2 FQNEAQ (reference sequence). This CDR3 has 14 amino acids.